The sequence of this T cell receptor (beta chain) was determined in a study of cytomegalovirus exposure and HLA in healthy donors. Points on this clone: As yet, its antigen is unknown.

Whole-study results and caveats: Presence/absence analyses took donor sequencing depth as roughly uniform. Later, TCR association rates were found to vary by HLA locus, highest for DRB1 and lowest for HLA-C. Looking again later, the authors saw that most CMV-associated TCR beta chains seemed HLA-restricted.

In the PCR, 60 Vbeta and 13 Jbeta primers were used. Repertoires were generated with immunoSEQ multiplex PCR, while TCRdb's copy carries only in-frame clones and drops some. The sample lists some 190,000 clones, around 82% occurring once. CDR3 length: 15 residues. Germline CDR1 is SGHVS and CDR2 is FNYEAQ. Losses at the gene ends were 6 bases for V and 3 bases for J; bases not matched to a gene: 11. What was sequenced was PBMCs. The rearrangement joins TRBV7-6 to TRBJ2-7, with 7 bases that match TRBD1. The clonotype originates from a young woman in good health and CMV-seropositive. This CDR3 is CASSSPPRGHYEQYF. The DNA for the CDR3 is TGTGCCAGCAGTTCCCCCCCGAGGGGGCACTACGAGCAGTACTTC.